This T cell receptor beta chain was captured by sequencing in a study of blood T cell repertoires in COVID-19. Study overall: Material from acute and convalescent COVID-19 was sourced from the United States, Italy and Spain. Sample material is recorded as cDNA or gDNA derived from T cells, B-cell-depleted T cells, or PBMCs.

The V and J ends lost 8 bases and 7 bases respectively, with 12 bases between them. The CDR3 is 13 residues long. Original handling: Cell counts per sample came from amplifying reference gene primers. Sequenced by immunoSEQ multiplex PCR; TCRdb stores in-frame clones only, minus some. For V, J and clone size, that table is used; D and trimming come from the DNA. Of over 200,000 clones listed, approximately 85% are singletons. Sequenced material: peripheral blood. The V and J genes are TRBV12-3 or TRBV12-4 and TRBJ1-6; the D gene is possibly TRBD1 (5 bases). The receptor was isolated from a woman between 50 and 59 years old with active or convalescent COVID-19. Written as DNA, the CDR3 is TGTGCCAGCGGGGGGGTGGGGAATTCACCCCTCCACTTT. Its translation: CASGGVGNSPLHF.